The clone carrying this TCR beta chain has just a few counts. The whole isolated RNA underwent reverse transcription, so sequencing captured expressed TCRB transcripts. TCRdb's table, derived via immunoSEQ multiplex PCR, lists solely in-frame clones and lacks some. The sample includes some 150,000 clones, about 7% seen only once; the top ten take around 1.3%. Germline V gene lookup returns CDR1 MNHEY and CDR2 SVGAGI. The CDR3 has 15 amino acids. Between the trimmed V and J ends, which lost 2 bases and 6 bases, there was a span of 13 bases. This sample was included in a study of beta chain features in type 1 diabetes.

The specimen was central memory CD4+ T cells from blood. The source of this sequence is a woman aged 25 to 39 in good health. J is TRBJ2-2 and V is TRBV6-5; D possibly corresponds to TRBD1 (5 bases). The CDR3 nucleotides are TGTGCCAGCAGTTACCGCTCTGGACATTCCGGGGAGCTGTTTTTT. This sequence encodes CASSYRSGHSGELFF.